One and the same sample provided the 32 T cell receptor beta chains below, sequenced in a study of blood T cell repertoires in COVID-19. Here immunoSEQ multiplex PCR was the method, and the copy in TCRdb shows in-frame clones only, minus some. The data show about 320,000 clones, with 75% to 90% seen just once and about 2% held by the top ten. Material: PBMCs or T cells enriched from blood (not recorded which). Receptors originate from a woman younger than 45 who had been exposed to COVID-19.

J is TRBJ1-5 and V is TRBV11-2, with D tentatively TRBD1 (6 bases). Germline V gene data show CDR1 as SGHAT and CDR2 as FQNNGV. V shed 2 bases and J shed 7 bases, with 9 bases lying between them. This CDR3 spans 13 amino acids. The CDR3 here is CASSLSGDQPQHF. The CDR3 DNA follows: TGTGCCAGCAGCTTATCAGGGGACCAGCCCCAGCATTTT.

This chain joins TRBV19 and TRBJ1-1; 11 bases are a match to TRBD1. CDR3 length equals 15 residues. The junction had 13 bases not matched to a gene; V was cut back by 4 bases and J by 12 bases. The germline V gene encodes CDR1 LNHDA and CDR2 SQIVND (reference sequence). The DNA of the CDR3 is TGTGCCAGTAGTAGAGGGACGAGGGACAGGGGGGGAACTTTCTTT. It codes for CASSRGTRDRGGTFF.

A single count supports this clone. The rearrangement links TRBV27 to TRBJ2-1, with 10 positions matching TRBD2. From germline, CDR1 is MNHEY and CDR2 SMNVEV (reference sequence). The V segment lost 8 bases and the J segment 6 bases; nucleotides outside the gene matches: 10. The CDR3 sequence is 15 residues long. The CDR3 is CASGLSGGAGNEQFF. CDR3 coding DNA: TGTGCCAGCGGGTTAAGCGGGGGGGCCGGCAATGAGCAGTTCTTC.

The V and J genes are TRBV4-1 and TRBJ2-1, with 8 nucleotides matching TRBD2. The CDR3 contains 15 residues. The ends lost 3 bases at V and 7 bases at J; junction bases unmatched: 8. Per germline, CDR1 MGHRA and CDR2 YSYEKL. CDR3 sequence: CASSQVPSSGNEQFF. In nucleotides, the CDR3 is TGCGCCAGCAGCCAGGTTCCCTCTAGCGGGAATGAGCAGTTCTTC.

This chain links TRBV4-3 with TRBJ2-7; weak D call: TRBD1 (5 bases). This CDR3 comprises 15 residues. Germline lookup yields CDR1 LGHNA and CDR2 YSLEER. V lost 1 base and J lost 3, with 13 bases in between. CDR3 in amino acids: CASSQAVTGVYEQYF. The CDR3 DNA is TGCGCCAGCAGCCAAGCGGTAACAGGCGTCTACGAGCAGTACTTC.

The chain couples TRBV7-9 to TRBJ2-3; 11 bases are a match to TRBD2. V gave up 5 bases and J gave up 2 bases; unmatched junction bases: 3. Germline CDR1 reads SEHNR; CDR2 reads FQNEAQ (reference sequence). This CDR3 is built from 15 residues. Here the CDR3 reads CASSRLAGFTDTQYF. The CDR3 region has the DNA TGTGCCAGCAGCCGACTAGCGGGATTCACAGATACGCAGTATTTT.

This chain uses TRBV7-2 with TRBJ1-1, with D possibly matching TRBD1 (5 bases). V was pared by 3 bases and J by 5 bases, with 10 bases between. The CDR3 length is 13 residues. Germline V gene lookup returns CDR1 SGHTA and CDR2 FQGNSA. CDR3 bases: TGTGCCAGCAGCTTCAGGGAGGGGACTGAAGCTTTCTTT. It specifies CASSFREGTEAFF.

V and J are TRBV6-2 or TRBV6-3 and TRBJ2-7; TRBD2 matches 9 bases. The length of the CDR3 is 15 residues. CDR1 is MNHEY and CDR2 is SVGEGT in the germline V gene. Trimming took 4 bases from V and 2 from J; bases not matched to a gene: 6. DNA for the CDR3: TGTGCCAGCAGTTCCCTTAGCGGGAGAACCTACGAGCAGTACTTC. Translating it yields CASSSLSGRTYEQYF.

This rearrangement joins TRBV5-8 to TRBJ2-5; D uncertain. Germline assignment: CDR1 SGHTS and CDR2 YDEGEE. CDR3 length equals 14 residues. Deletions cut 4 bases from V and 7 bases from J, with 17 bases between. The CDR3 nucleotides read TGTGCCAGCAGCCAGGATGACCGCATGGGGACCCAGTACTTC. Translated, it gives CASSQDDRMGTQYF.

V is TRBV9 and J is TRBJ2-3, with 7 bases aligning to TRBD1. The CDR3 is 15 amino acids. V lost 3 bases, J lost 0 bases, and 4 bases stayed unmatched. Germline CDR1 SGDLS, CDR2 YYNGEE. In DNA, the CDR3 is TGTGCCAGCAGCGCCTGGACAGGTAGCACAGATACGCAGTATTTT. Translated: CASSAWTGSTDTQYF. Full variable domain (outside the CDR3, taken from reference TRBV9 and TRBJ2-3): DSGVTQTPKHLITATGQRVTLRCSPRSGDLSVYWYQQSLDQGLQFLIQYYNGEERAKGNILERFSAQQFPDLHSELNLSSLELGDSALYFCASSAWTGSTDTQYFGPGTRLTVL.

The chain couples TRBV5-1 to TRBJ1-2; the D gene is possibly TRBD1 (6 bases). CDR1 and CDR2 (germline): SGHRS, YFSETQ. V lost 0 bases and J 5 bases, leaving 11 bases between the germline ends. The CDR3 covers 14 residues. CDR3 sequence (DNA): TGCGCCAGCAGCTTGGATGGGGGCGTGTATGGCTACACCTTC. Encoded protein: CASSLDGGVYGYTF.

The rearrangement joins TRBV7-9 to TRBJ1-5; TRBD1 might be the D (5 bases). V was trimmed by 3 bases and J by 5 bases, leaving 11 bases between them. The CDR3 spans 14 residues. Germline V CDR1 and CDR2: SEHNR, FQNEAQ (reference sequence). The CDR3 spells CASSLAREDQPQHF. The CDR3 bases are TGTGCCAGCAGCTTGGCCAGGGAGGATCAGCCCCAGCATTTT.

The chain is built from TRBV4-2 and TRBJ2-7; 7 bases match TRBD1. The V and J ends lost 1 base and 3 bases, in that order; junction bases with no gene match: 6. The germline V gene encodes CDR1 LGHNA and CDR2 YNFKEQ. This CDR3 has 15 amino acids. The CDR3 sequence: CASSQGGDSLYEQYF. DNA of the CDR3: TGTGCCAGCAGCCAAGGAGGGGACAGCCTCTACGAGCAGTACTTC.

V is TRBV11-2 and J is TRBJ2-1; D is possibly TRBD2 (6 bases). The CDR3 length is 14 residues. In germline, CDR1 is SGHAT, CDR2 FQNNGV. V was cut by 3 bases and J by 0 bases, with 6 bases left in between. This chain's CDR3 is CASSLGGSYNEQFF. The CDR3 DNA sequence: TGTGCCAGCAGCTTGGGGGGCTCCTACAATGAGCAGTTCTTC. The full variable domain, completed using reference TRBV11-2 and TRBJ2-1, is EAGVAQSPRYKIIEKRQSVAFWCNPISGHATLYWYQQILGQGPKLLIQFQNNGVVDDSQLPKDRFSAERLKGVDSTLKIQPAKLEDSAVYLCASSLGGSYNEQFFGPGTRLTVL.

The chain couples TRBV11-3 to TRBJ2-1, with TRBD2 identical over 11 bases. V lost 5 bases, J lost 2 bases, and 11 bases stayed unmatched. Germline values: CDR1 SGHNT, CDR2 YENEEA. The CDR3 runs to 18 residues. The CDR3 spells CASSQRGKLAGAYNEQFF. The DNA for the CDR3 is TGTGCCAGCAGCCAGCGGGGGAAACTAGCGGGAGCCTACAATGAGCAGTTCTTC.

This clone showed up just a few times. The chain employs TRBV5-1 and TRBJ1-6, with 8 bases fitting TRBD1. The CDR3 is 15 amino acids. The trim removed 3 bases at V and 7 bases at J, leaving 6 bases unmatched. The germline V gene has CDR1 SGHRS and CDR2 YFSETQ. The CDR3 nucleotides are TGCGCCAGCAGCTCAGGGACAGGCCCCAATTCACCCCTCCACTTT. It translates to CASSSGTGPNSPLHF.

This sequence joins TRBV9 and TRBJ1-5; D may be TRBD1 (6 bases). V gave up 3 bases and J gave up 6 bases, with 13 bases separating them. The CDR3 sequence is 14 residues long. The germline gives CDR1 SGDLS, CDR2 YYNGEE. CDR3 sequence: CASSGGGASQPQHF. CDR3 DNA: TGTGCCAGCAGCGGGGGGGGCGCATCTCAGCCCCAGCATTTT.

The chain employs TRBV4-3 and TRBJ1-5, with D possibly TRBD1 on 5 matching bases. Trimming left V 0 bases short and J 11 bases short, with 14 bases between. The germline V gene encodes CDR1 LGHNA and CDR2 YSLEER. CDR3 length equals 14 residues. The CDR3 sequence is CASSQDWRDGSQHF. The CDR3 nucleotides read TGCGCCAGCAGCCAAGATTGGAGGGACGGATCCCAGCATTTT.

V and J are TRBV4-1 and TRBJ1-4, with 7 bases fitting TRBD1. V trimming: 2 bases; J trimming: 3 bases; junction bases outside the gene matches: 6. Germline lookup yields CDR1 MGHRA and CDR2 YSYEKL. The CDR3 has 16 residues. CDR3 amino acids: CASSQLTGNPNEKLFF. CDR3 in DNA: TGCGCCAGCAGCCAATTGACAGGGAACCCTAATGAAAAACTGTTTTTT.

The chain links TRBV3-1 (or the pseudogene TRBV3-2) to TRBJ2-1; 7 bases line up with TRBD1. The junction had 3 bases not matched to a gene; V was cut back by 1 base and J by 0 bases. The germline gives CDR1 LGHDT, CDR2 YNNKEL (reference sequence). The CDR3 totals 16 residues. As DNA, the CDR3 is TGTGCCAGCAGCCAAGGGACAGGAAGCTCCTACAATGAGCAGTTCTTC. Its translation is CASSQGTGSSYNEQFF.

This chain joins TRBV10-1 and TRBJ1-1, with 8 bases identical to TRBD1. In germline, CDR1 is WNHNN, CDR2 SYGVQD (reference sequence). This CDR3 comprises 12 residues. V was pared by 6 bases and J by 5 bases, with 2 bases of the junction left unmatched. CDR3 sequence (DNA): TGCGCCAGCAGCCAGGGGGCGACTGAAGCTTTCTTT. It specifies CASSQGATEAFF.

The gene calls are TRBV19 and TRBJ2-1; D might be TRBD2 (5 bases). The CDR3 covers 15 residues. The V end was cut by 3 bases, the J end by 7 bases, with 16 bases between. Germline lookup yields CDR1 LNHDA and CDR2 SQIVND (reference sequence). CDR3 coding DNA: TGTGCCAGTAGTATGGCTCAAGGAGGAATTAATGAGCAGTTCTTC. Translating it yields CASSMAQGGINEQFF.

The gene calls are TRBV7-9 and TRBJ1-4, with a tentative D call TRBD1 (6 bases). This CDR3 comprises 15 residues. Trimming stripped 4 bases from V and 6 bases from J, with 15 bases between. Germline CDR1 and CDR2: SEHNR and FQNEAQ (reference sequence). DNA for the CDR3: TGTGCCAGCAGCTCGCTAGGGGGTGTTGATGAAAAACTGTTTTTT. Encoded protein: CASSSLGGVDEKLFF.

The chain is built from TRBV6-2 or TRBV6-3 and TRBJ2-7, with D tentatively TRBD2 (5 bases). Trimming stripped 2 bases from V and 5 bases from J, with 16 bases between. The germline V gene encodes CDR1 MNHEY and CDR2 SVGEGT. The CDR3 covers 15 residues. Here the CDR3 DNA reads TGTGCCAGCAGTTACAGGTCGTCAGGAGGCAACGAGCAGTACTTC. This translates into CASSYRSSGGNEQYF.

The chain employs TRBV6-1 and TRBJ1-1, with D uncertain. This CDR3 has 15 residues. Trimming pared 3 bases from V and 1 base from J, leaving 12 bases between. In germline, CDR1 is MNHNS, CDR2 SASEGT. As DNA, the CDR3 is TGTGCCAGCAGTGAGAACTGGGCCCGGAACACTGAAGCTTTCTTT. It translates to CASSENWARNTEAFF.

CDR3 in amino acids: CASSLERSYTGELFF. CDR3 coding DNA: TGTGCCAGCAGCTTAGAGCGGAGCTACACCGGGGAGCTGTTTTTT. This chain links TRBV11-2 with TRBJ2-2; D is ambiguous. This CDR3 comprises 15 residues. Germline V gene data show CDR1 as SGHAT and CDR2 as FQNNGV. Trimming cost V 0 bases and J 3 bases, with 8 bases left between them.

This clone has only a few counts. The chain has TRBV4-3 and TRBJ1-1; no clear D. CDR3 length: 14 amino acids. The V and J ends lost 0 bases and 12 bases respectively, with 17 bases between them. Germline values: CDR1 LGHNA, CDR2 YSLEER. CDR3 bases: TGCGCCAGCAGCCAAGATTTGGGAGGGCGCCGGACTTTCTTT. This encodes CASSQDLGGRRTFF.

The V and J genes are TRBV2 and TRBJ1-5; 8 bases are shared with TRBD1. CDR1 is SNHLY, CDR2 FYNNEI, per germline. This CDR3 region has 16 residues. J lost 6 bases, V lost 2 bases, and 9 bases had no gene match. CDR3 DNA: TGTGCCAGCAGTGAAAGGGGGCACAGGGGGTTTCAGCCCCAGCATTTT. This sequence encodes CASSERGHRGFQPQHF.

The CDR3 sequence is CASSFSSGGFGETQYF. DNA for the CDR3: TGTGCCAGCAGTTTCTCGAGCGGGGGGTTCGGAGAGACCCAGTACTTC. The V gene is TRBV6-2 or TRBV6-3, the J gene TRBJ2-5, with TRBD2 matching 9 bases. The CDR3 is 16 residues long. Germline values: CDR1 MNHEY, CDR2 SVGEGT. V shed 4 bases, J shed 4 bases, and the junction held 10 bases outside the gene matches.

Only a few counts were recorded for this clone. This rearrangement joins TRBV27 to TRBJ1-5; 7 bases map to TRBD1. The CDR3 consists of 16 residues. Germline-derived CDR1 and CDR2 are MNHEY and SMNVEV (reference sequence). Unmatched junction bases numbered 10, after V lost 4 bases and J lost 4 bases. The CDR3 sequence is CASSSQMGQMNQPQHF. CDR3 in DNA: TGTGCCAGCAGTTCTCAAATGGGACAGATGAATCAGCCCCAGCATTTT.

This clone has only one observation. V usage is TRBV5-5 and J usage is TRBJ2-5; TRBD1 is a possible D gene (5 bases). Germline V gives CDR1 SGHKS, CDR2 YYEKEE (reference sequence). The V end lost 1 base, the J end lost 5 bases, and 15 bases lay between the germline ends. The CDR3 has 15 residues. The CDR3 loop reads CASSLNRRGLETQYF. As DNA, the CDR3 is TGTGCCAGCAGCTTGAACAGGCGTGGTTTGGAGACCCAGTACTTC.

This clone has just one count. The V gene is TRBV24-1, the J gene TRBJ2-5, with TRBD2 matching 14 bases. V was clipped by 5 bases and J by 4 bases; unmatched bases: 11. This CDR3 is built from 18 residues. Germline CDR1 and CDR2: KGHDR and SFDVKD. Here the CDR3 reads CATSGVLGTSGGGETQYF. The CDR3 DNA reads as TGTGCCACCAGTGGGGTTTTAGGGACTAGCGGGGGAGGAGAGACCCAGTACTTC.